The clone carrying this T cell receptor (beta chain) was seen only a few times. The target antigen is unknown. These data are taken from a study of T cells in lung cancer brain metastases. Study-level background: About 85% of the roughly 20 patients had smoked, with a median of around 40 pack-years. Regarding the study as a whole: Few clones were shared between paired lesions (mean Morisita around 0.2); most were lesion-specific.

Germline V gene sequence: CDR1 LGHNA, CDR2 YNFKEQ. CDR3 size: 14 residues. Trimming removed 4 bases from V and 5 bases from J, with 14 bases in between. The table came from immunoSEQ multiplex PCR; TCRdb's copy has only in-frame clones and leaves some out. Among 2,500 to 3,000 clones listed, approximately 91% were seen once. Resection was for synchronous oligometastatic disease or a late solitary brain metastasis recurrence. The chain links TRBV4-2 to TRBJ1-2; D unresolved. The TCR sequence derives from a woman between 45 and 65 years old with non-small cell lung cancer. The source material was tumor tissue from the primary lung tumor. CDR3 in amino acids: CASSPYLAPYGYTF. CDR3 nucleotide sequence: TGTGCCAGCAGCCCATATTTGGCCCCATATGGCTACACCTTC.